Listed below are T cell receptor beta chains from one sample, sequenced in a study of shared clonotypes between healthy human individuals. Data came from immunoSEQ multiplex PCR; TCRdb stores just in-frame clones and leaves some out. Among approximately 350,000 clones listed, 95% to 97% were seen once. The sequenced material came from memory CD8+ T cells sorted from blood. The receptors were sampled from a man aged 25-45 years in good health. The CDR3 runs from the conserved cysteine through the conserved F or W. A D gene is named only where the DNA matches it firmly. Only some rows state a clone size, as once, few, many or a class for expanded clones.

size	D	V	J	CDR3	DNA
.	.	TRBV10-1	TRBJ2-1	CASSEPYRGALNEQFF	TGCGCCAGCAGTGAGCCCTACCGGGGGGCCCTCAATGAGCAGTTCTTC
.	.	TRBV29-1	TRBJ1-2	CSVGSYTF	TGCAGCGTTGGGAGTTACACCTTC
.	TRBD1	TRBV7-8	TRBJ1-2	CASSLSGTGVYGYTF	TGTGCCAGCAGCTTGTCCGGGACAGGGGTGTATGGCTACACCTTC
.	.	TRBV4-2	TRBJ1-4	CASSQSMWEKLFF	TGTGCCAGCAGCCAGTCTATGTGGGAAAAACTGTTTTTT
.	TRBD2	TRBV11-2	TRBJ2-1	CASSFSSGSNEQFF	TGTGCCAGCAGCTTTTCTAGCGGTAGCAATGAGCAGTTCTTC
.	.	TRBV11-3	TRBJ2-3	CASSFQGSSGDTQYF	TGTGCCAGCAGCTTCCAGGGGTCGTCTGGAGATACGCAGTATTTT
.	.	TRBV29-1	TRBJ1-5	CSVQMGASNQPQHF	TGCAGCGTTCAAATGGGGGCGAGCAATCAGCCCCAGCATTTT
.	.	TRBV6-5	TRBJ1-1	CASSYPTSEAFF	TGTGCCAGCAGTTACCCCACAAGCGAAGCTTTCTTT
.	TRBD2	TRBV5-1	TRBJ2-2	CASSLGLAATGELFF	TGCGCCAGCAGCTTGGGACTAGCGGCCACCGGGGAGCTGTTTTTT
.	TRBD1	TRBV5-1	TRBJ1-3	CASSLGQGVLNTIYF	TGCGCCAGCAGCTTGGGGCAGGGGGTACTAAACACCATATATTTT
.	TRBD2	TRBV6-1	TRBJ2-1	CASSEWLPGGNEQFF	TGTGCCAGCAGTGAATGGTTGCCGGGAGGGAATGAGCAGTTCTTC
.	.	TRBV11-2	TRBJ2-7	CASSLEAAQYF	TGTGCCAGCAGCTTAGAAGCAGCCCAGTACTTC
.	.	TRBV7-9	TRBJ2-1	CASSSTGSEQFF	TGTGCCAGCAGCTCCACAGGGAGCGAGCAGTTCTTC
.	TRBD1	TRBV27	TRBJ1-2	CASSNATGERGHGYTF	TGTGCCAGCAGTAACGCAACAGGGGAGAGGGGGCATGGCTACACCTTC
.	TRBD1	TRBV7-2	TRBJ1-2	CASSPGQGDGYTF	TGTGCCAGCAGCCCCGGACAGGGTGATGGCTACACCTTC
.	.	TRBV4-1	TRBJ2-3	CASSQPGQTSTDTQYF	TGCGCCAGCAGCCAACCGGGACAAACTAGCACAGATACGCAGTATTTT
.	.	TRBV10-3	TRBJ2-1	CAISPDGHVSYNEQFF	TGTGCCATCAGTCCCGACGGGCACGTCTCCTACAATGAGCAGTTCTTC
.	.	TRBV6-1	TRBJ2-7	CASRNAYYNSYEQYF	TGTGCCAGCAGGAATGCTTACTATAACTCCTACGAGCAGTACTTC
.	.	TRBV5-1	TRBJ2-3	CASSLAWRGTDTQYF	TGCGCCAGCAGCTTGGCCTGGAGAGGCACAGATACGCAGTATTTT
.	TRBD1	TRBV5-1	TRBJ1-1	CASSLGPGGTEAFF	TGCGCCAGCAGCTTGGGCCCAGGGGGCACTGAAGCTTTCTTT
.	TRBD1	TRBV30	TRBJ2-2	CAWSADRGQGELFF	TGTGCCTGGAGTGCGGACAGGGGGCAAGGGGAGCTGTTTTTT
once	TRBD2	TRBV29-1	TRBJ2-3	CSGGGRSTDTQYF	TGCAGCGGGGGGGGACGGAGCACAGATACGCAGTATTTT
.	.	TRBV9	TRBJ2-2	CASSVVGGAGGELFF	TGTGCCAGCAGCGTAGTTGGAGGGGCCGGCGGGGAGCTGTTTTTT
.	.	TRBV14	TRBJ1-3	CASSQVSDARYF	TGTGCCAGCAGCCAAGTCTCGGACGCGCGATATTTT